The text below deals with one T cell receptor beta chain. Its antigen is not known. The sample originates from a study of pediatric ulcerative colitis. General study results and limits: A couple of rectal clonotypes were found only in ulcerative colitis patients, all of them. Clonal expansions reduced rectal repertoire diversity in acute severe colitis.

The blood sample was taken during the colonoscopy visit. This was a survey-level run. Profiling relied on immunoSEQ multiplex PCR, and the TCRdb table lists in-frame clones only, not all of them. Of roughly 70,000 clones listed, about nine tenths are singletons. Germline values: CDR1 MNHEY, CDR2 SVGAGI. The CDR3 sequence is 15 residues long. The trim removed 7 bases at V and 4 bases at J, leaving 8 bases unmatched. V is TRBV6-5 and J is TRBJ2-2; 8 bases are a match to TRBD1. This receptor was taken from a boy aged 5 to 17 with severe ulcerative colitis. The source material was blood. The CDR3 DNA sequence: TGTGCCAGCACCGGAGGACAGGGCGTCACCGGGGAGCTGTTTTTT. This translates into CASTGGQGVTGELFF.